This TCR beta chain was documented in a study of OX40 agonist ivuxolimab in advanced cancers. Notes on the study in general: Doses of 0.1 to 3.0 mg/kg were accompanied by clonal expansion of CD4+ and CD8+ blood T cells by week 6.

TCRdb keeps only in-frame clones here, not all; method: immunoSEQ multiplex PCR. The sample holds tens of thousands of clones, just over 90% seen once. Germline V gives CDR1 SEHNR, CDR2 FQNEAQ (reference sequence). V lost 2 bases, J lost 2 bases, and 4 bases stayed unmatched. This CDR3 region has 15 residues. Details on this clone: Its cognate antigen is unknown.

This rearrangement joins TRBV7-9 to TRBJ1-1, with 8 bases identical to TRBD1. The sequence came from an adult with an advanced solid tumor such as melanoma, head and neck, liver or kidney cancer. Sequenced here: CD4+ or CD8+ T cells sorted from blood, sampled in a trial of the OX40 agonist ivuxolimab. The CDR3 DNA sequence: TGTGCCAGCAGCTTATCACAGGGGGATAACACTGAAGCTTTCTTT. Amino acid sequence: CASSLSQGDNTEAFF.